The entry below describes one T cell receptor beta chain. Its cognate antigen is unknown. The sample belongs to a study of T cell responses to AZD1222 COVID-19 vaccine. The wider study: Whether given at about 4 or about 12 weeks, second doses were pooled.

This CDR3 has 15 amino acids. The V gene's germline CDR1 is SGHNT and CDR2 YYREEE (reference sequence). The J segment lost 4 bases and the V segment lost 0 bases, leaving 3 bases of the junction unmatched. Generated by immunoSEQ multiplex PCR, the TCRdb table keeps only in-frame clones and is missing some. The table shows around 180,000 clones, with around 88% occurring only once. Whole-study findings and limits: The donor cohort was predominantly white British with a female majority, and clonal diversity may have been underestimated. Along spike, vaccine-associated CD4 TCRs were found throughout, with dominance at 160-218 and 743-854.

The chain is built from TRBV5-4 and TRBJ1-3; the match to TRBD1 covers 8 bases. The clonotype originates from an adult in good health. The specimen comprised peripheral blood, sampled on day 0 of AZD1222 vaccination. The CDR3 spells CASSLGAGGGNTIYF. The CDR3 region has the DNA TGTGCCAGCAGCTTGGGGGCAGGGGGCGGAAACACCATATATTTT.